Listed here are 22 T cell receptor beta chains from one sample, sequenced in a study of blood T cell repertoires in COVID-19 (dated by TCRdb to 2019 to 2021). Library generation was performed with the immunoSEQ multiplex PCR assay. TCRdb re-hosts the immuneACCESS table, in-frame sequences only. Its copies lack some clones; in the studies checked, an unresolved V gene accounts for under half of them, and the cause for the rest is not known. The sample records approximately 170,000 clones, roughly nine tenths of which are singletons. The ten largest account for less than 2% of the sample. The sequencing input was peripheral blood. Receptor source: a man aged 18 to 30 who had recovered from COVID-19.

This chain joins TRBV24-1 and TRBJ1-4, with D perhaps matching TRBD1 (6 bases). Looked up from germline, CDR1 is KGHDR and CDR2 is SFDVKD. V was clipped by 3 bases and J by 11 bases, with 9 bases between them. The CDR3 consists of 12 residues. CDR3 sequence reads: CATSDGTQKLFF. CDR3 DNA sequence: TGTGCCACCAGTGATGGGACACAGAAACTGTTTTTT.

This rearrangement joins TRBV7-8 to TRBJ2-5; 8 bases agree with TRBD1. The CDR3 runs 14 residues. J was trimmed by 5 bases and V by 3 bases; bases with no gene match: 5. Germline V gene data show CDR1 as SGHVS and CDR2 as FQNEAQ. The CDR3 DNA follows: TGTGCCAGCAGCTTCAGGGGGCTGGCGGAGACCCAGTACTTC. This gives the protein CASSFRGLAETQYF.

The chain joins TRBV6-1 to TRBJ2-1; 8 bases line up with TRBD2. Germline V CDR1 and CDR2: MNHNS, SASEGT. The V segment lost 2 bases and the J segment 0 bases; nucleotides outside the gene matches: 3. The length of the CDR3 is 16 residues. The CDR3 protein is CASSEQSGSSYNEQFF. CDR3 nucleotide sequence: TGTGCCAGCAGTGAACAAAGCGGGAGCTCCTACAATGAGCAGTTCTTC.

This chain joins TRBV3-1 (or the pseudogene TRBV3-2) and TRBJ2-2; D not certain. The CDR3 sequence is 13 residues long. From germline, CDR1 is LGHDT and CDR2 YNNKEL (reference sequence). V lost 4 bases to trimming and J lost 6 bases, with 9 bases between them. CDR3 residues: CASSLEHAGELFF. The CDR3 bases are TGTGCCAGCAGCCTCGAACACGCCGGGGAGCTGTTTTTT.

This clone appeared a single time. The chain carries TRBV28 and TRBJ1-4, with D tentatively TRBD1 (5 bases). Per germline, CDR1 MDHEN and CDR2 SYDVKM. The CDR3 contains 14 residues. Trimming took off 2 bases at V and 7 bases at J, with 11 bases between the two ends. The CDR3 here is CASSLLRGSEKLFF. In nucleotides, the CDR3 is TGTGCCAGCAGTTTACTCCGGGGGAGTGAAAAACTGTTTTTT.

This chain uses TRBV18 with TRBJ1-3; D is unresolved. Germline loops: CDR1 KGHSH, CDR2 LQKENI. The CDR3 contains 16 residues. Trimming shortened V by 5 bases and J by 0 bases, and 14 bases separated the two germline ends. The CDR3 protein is CASSTDIGVSGNTIYF. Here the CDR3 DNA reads TGTGCCAGCTCAACCGATATCGGGGTCTCTGGAAACACCATATATTTT.

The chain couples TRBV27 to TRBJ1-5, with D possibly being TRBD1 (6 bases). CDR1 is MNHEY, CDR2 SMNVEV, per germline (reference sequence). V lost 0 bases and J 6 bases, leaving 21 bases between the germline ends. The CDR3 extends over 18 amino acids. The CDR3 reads CASSLSARVRAGAQPQHF. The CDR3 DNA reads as TGTGCCAGCAGTTTATCGGCGCGGGTAAGGGCAGGGGCTCAGCCCCAGCATTTT.

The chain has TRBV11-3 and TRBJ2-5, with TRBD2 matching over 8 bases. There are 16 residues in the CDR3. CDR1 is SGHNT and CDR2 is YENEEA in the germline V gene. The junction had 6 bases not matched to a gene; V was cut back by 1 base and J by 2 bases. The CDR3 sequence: CASSLGFAGGQETQYF. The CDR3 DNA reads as TGTGCCAGCAGCTTAGGGTTTGCGGGAGGTCAAGAGACCCAGTACTTC. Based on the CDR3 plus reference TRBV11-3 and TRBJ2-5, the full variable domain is EAGVVQSPRYKIIEKKQPVAFWCNPISGHNTLYWYLQNLGQGPELLIRYENEEAVDDSQLPKDRFSAERLKGVDSTLKIQPAELGDSAVYLCASSLGFAGGQETQYFGPGTRLLVL.

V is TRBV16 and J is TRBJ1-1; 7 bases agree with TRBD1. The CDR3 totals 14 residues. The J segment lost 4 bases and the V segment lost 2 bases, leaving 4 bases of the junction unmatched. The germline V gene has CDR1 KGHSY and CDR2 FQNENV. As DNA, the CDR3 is TGTGCCAGCAGCCAAAAACAGGGGTCCACTGAAGCTTTCTTT. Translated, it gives CASSQKQGSTEAFF.

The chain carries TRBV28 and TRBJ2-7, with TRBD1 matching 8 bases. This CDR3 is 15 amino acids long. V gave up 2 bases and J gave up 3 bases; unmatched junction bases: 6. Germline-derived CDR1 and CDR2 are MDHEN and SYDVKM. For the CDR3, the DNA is TGTGCCAGCAGTTTAGCCCGGGACAGGCGCTACGAGCAGTACTTC. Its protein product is CASSLARDRRYEQYF.

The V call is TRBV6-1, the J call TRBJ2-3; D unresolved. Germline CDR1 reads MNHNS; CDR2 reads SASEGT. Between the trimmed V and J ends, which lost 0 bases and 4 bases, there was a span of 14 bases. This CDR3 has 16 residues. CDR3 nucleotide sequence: TGTGCCAGCAGTGAAGCGCTCGGTAGATCCGCAGATACGCAGTATTTT. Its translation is CASSEALGRSADTQYF.

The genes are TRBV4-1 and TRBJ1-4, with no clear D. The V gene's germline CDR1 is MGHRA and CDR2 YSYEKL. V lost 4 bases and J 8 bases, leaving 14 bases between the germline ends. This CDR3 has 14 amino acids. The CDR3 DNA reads TGCGCCAGCAGCCGTGGAGGGTTTGAGGAAAAACTGTTTTTT. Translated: CASSRGGFEEKLFF.

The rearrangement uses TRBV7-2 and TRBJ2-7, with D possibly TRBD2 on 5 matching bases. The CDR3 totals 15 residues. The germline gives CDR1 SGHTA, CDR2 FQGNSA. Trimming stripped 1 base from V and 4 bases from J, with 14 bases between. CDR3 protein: CASSLGKAEMYEQYF. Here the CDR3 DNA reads TGTGCCAGCAGCTTAGGAAAAGCGGAGATGTACGAGCAGTACTTC.

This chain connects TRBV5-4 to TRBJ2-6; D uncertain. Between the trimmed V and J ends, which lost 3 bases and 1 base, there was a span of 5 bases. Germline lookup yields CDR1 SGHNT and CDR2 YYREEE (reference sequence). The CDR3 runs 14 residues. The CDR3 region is CASSSESGANVLTF. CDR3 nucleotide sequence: TGTGCCAGCAGCTCAGAATCTGGGGCCAACGTCCTGACTTTC.

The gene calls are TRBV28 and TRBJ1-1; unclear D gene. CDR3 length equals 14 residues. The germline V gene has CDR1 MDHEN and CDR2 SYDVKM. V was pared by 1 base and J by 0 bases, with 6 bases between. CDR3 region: CASSLSQMNTEAFF. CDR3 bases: TGTGCCAGCAGTTTATCCCAAATGAACACTGAAGCTTTCTTT.

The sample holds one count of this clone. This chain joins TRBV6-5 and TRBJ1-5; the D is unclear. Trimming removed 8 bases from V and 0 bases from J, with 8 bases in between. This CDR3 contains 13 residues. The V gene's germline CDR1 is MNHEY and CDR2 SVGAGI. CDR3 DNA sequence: TGTGCCAGCGTTGGAGATAGCAATCAGCCCCAGCATTTT. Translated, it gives CASVGDSNQPQHF.

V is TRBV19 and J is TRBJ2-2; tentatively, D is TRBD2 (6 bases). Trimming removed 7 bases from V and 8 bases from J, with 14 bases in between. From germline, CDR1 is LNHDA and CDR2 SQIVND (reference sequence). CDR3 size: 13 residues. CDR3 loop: CASTLRGRGELFF. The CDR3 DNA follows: TGTGCCAGTACCCTAAGAGGGAGGGGGGAGCTGTTTTTT.

CDR3 sequence reads: CASSLSRGLATQYF. CDR3 sequence (DNA): TGTGCCAGCAGCTTATCCAGAGGGTTGGCGACCCAGTACTTC. The rearrangement uses TRBV5-6 and TRBJ2-5; possibly TRBD2 for D (5 bases). CDR3 length equals 14 residues. Germline-derived CDR1 and CDR2 are SGHDT and YYEEEE. V shed 2 bases and J shed 7 bases, with 15 bases lying between them.

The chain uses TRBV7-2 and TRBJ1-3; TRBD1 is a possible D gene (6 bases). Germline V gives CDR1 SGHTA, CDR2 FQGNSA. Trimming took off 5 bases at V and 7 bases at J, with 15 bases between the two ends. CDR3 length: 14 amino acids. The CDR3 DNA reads TGTGCCAGCAGCCCCGACAAGGGGGTTAACACCATATATTTT. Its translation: CASSPDKGVNTIYF. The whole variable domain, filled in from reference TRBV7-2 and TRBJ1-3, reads GAGVSQSPSNKVTEKGKDVELRCDPISGHTALYWYRQSLGQGLEFLIYFQGNSAPDKSGLPSDRFSAERTGGSVSTLTIQRTQQEDSAVYLCASSPDKGVNTIYFGEGSWLTVV.

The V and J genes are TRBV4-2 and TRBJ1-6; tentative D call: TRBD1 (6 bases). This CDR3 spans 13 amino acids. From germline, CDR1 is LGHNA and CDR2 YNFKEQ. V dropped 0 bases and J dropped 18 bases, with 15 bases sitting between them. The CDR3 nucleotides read TGTGCCAGCAGCCAAGAGGGGGCAGGCCCCAACCACTTT. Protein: CASSQEGAGPNHF.

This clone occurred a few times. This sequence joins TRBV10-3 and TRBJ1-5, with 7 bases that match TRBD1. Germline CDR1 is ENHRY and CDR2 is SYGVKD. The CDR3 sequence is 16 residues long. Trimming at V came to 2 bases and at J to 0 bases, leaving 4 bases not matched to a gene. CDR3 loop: CAISERYRGSNQPQHF. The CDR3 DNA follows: TGTGCCATCAGTGAGAGATACAGGGGTAGCAATCAGCCCCAGCATTTT.

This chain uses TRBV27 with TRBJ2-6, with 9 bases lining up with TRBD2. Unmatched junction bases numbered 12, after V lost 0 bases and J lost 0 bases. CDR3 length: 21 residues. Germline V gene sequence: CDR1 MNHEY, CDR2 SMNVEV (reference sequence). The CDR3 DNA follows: TGTGCCAGCAGTTTATCGGGTGTGGGGTCTAGCGGGAACTCTGGGGCCAACGTCCTGACTTTC. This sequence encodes CASSLSGVGSSGNSGANVLTF.